This TCR beta chain is drawn from a study of CD8 T cells in Susac syndrome. V lost 2 bases, J lost 7 bases, and 15 bases lay in between. Germline V lookup: CDR1 SEHNR, CDR2 FQNEAQ (reference sequence). The CDR3 runs 16 residues. The multiple sclerosis control group comprised treatment-naive patients with stable or active relapsing-remitting disease. The RNA, 0.5 to 1 ug, was put through reverse transcription using random hexamers. TCRdb re-derived calls from the immunoSEQ multiplex PCR reads in MiXCR, one entry per CDR3 protein. The sample holds some 150,000 distinct CDR3 sequences; approximately 93% are singletons and the top ten take about 0.19%.

The TCR originated in a human donor with multiple sclerosis. The chain links TRBV7-9 to TRBJ1-6, with D perhaps matching TRBD1 (5 bases). Specimen: CD8+ T cells from PBMCs. The CDR3 loop reads CASSLSSGQGNSPLHF. The DNA of the CDR3 is TGTGCCAGCAGCTTATCGTCCGGGCAGGGAAATTCACCCCTCCACTTT.